Reported below is one T cell receptor (beta chain). The antigen is unknown. 60 Vbeta and 13 Jbeta primers were used in PCR. Original processing notes: About 83 million unique TCR beta chains, roughly 12 million shared, were counted in a later analysis. Produced via immunoSEQ multiplex PCR; TCRdb's table is partial and in-frame only. The DNA gave D and trimming, while V, J and clone size come from that table. The data contain around 100,000 clones, just under 75% of them seen just once; the ten biggest clones take up about 2.6%. The data belong to a study of cytomegalovirus exposure and HLA in healthy donors. Germline loops: CDR1 LNHNV, CDR2 YYDKDF (reference sequence). Trimming left V 0 bases short and J 7 bases short, with 13 bases between. CDR3 length: 15 amino acids. Study-level findings and limits: It was reported in a later analysis that an Asian-associated ancestry cluster showed fewer N-insertions than the 666-donor mean.

V and J are TRBV15 and TRBJ1-5, with D tentatively TRBD1 (5 bases). Sequenced material: PBMCs. The origin of this receptor is a man aged 50 to 60 in good health and CMV-seropositive. CDR3 DNA sequence: TGTGCCACCAGCAGAGATCCGCAGGGAAAACAGCCCCAGCATTTT. Translated: CATSRDPQGKQPQHF.